The rows below give T cell receptor beta chains drawn from one sample of a study of post-analysis software for immune sequencing data. One entry per CDR3 protein results from TCRdb running MiXCR on the PCR reads. The repertoire holds about 810,000 distinct CDR3 sequences, with approximately 53% as singletons. The sequencing input was blood. These receptors were obtained from a girl between 5 and 17 years old with multiple sclerosis. CDR3s include the opening cysteine and the closing phenylalanine or tryptophan. Each record gives: V gene, CDR3 length, CDR3 protein.

v_gene: TRBV5-5
len: 12
CDR3aa: CASSLLAGEQFF

v_gene: TRBV6-6
len: 12
CDR3aa: CASSYGTAEAFF

v_gene: TRBV20-1
len: 15
CDR3aa: CSATVAGGPKNEQFF

v_gene: TRBV5-1
len: 13
CDR3aa: CASSSGIFYEQYF

v_gene: TRBV20-1
len: 14
CDR3aa: CSARDGTDQETQYF

v_gene: TRBV20-1
len: 15
CDR3aa: CSARVARISYNEQFF

v_gene: TRBV20-1
len: 17
CDR3aa: CSARTGLAGGSRSEQFF

v_gene: TRBV29-1
len: 15
CDR3aa: CSVPVWAGGGDEQFF

v_gene: TRBV20-1
len: 17
CDR3aa: CSARGSIKAGVIETQYF

v_gene: TRBV12-3/TRBV12-4
len: 15
CDR3aa: CASSRGAGVYNEQFF

v_gene: TRBV20-1
len: 15
CDR3aa: CSARGGTGVAETQYF

v_gene: TRBV3-1
len: 13
CDR3aa: CASSPIFTDTQYF

v_gene: TRBV20-1
len: 12
CDR3aa: CSASGRAVEQYF

v_gene: TRBV5-1
len: 14
CDR3aa: CASSLAGRLHEQYF

v_gene: TRBV5-1
len: 14
CDR3aa: CASSSGPGGNIQYF

v_gene: TRBV5-1
len: 15
CDR3aa: CASSFFGGRVPEAFF

v_gene: TRBV28
len: 13
CDR3aa: CASDRGGTDTQYF

v_gene: TRBV9
len: 17
CDR3aa: CASSPHGGGEFSDTQYF

v_gene: TRBV5-1
len: 18
CDR3aa: CASSLGGTSRGTLYGYTF

v_gene: TRBV4-2
len: 16
CDR3aa: CASSQRSGNPRDEQFF

v_gene: TRBV12-3/TRBV12-4
len: 13
CDR3aa: CASSWGFSYEQYF

v_gene: TRBV7-2
len: 13
CDR3aa: CASSLGFMQTQYF

v_gene: TRBV20-1
len: 17
CDR3aa: CSARGGRAGASYNEQFF

v_gene: TRBV2
len: 14
CDR3aa: CASSEAPREGTQYF

v_gene: TRBV20-1
len: 14
CDR3aa: CSASPGQGYNEQFF

v_gene: TRBV5-5
len: 14
CDR3aa: CASSFSTRGDGYTF

v_gene: TRBV14
len: 13
CDR3aa: CASSQVTSETQYF

v_gene: TRBV2
len: 14
CDR3aa: CASNRLGSRNEQFF

v_gene: TRBV7-9
len: 14
CDR3aa: CASSLVSSSAEQFF

v_gene: TRBV20-1
len: 13
CDR3aa: CSTWGEREDEQFF

v_gene: TRBV6-5
len: 12
CDR3aa: CASSSQGDTQYF

v_gene: TRBV11-2
len: 16
CDR3aa: CASSLEEWTVSYEQYF

v_gene: TRBV20-1
len: 15
CDR3aa: CSASIDRGISYEQYF

v_gene: TRBV7-9
len: 14
CDR3aa: CASSLEQGGETQYF

v_gene: TRBV2
len: 16
CDR3aa: CASSEGQGPNTGELFF

v_gene: TRBV29-1
len: 14
CDR3aa: CSVAETVRNTEAFF

v_gene: TRBV5-1
len: 16
CDR3aa: CASSLGPAGGRDTQYF

v_gene: TRBV14
len: 16
CDR3aa: CASSSLGLALDYEQYF

v_gene: TRBV10-3
len: 15
CDR3aa: CAISDLGQGSYGYTF

v_gene: TRBV4-1
len: 15
CDR3aa: CASTQGAGGFMEQYF

v_gene: TRBV12-3/TRBV12-4
len: 11
CDR3aa: CASSRDYGYTF

v_gene: TRBV4-1
len: 15
CDR3aa: CASSQEGGYPDTQYF

v_gene: TRBV7-6
len: 18
CDR3aa: CASSSRTSGRGDSDTQYF

v_gene: TRBV5-1
len: 13
CDR3aa: CASSLTGVEGYTF

v_gene: TRBV4-1
len: 16
CDR3aa: CASSQDGQGVLYGYTF

v_gene: TRBV5-5
len: 14
CDR3aa: CASSLLAGDDEQFF

v_gene: TRBV20-1
len: 13
CDR3aa: CSAQQGTDQPQHF

v_gene: TRBV10-1
len: 15
CDR3aa: CASSDSDRGRETQYF

v_gene: TRBV4-1
len: 17
CDR3aa: CASSQMGSASGRYEQYF

v_gene: TRBV10-3
len: 16
CDR3aa: CAISEMELSPSYEQYF

v_gene: TRBV6-5
len: 16
CDR3aa: CVCLGRGDFAGYGYTF

v_gene: TRBV12-5
len: 14
CDR3aa: CASGLMDQGQPQHF

v_gene: TRBV4-1
len: 17
CDR3aa: CASSQPGLAGGLVEQFF